The source of this T cell receptor (beta chain) is a study of early T cells in non-severe SARS-CoV-2 infection. TCRdb recomputed calls from the 5' RACE reads with MiXCR, one row per CDR3 protein. The sample includes more than 80,000 distinct CDR3 sequences, approximately 11% of them seen just once. This clonotype is medium-sized by share. From germline, CDR1 is LGHDT and CDR2 YNNKEL (reference sequence). The CDR3 runs 17 residues. V was cut by 2 bases and J by 1 base, with 14 bases left in between. Source material: whole blood. This receptor was taken from an adult who was a healthcare worker with PCR-confirmed SARS-CoV-2 infection or an uninfected control (not recorded which). The rearrangement joins TRBV3-1 to TRBJ1-4; no definite D call. The CDR3 DNA sequence: TGTGCCAGCAGCCAAAGCCCAAGGACGGGAACTAATGAAAAACTGTTTTTT. Amino acids: CASSQSPRTGTNEKLFF.